These T cell receptor beta chains were read from a single sample in a study of OX40 agonist ivuxolimab in advanced cancers. Clones were sequenced by immunoSEQ multiplex PCR, and TCRdb holds only the in-frame ones, with some missing. The sample records over 60,000 clones, about four fifths being singletons. Sample: CD4+ or CD8+ T cells sorted from blood, taken in a trial of the OX40 agonist ivuxolimab. The receptors shown here come from an adult with an advanced solid tumor such as melanoma, head and neck, liver or kidney cancer. CDR3s include the opening cysteine and the closing phenylalanine or tryptophan. A D gene is named only where the DNA matches it firmly. Where a row states a size, it is once, few, many or the class of an expanded clone; other rows omit it.

j_gene: TRBJ1-1
v_gene: TRBV19
d_gene: TRBD1
abundance: NA
CDR3nt: TGTGCCAGTAGTAGAGGGGACAGTGCGCGCACTGAAGCTTTCTTT
CDR3aa: CASSRGDSARTEAFF

j_gene: TRBJ2-7
v_gene: TRBV18
d_gene: NA
abundance: NA
CDR3nt: TGTGCCAGCCTCGGCGGGCAGGGCTACGAGCAGTACTTC
CDR3aa: CASLGGQGYEQYF

j_gene: TRBJ2-1
v_gene: TRBV4-2
d_gene: TRBD1
abundance: NA
CDR3nt: TGTGCCAGCAGCCAAGACCGGGACAGGGTGGGATACAATGAGCAGTTCTTC
CDR3aa: CASSQDRDRVGYNEQFF

j_gene: TRBJ1-3
v_gene: TRBV10-3
d_gene: NA
abundance: NA
CDR3nt: TGTGCCATCAGTGAACAGGCCGGTGGAGGAAACACCATATATTTT
CDR3aa: CAISEQAGGGNTIYF

j_gene: TRBJ2-1
v_gene: TRBV7-6
d_gene: NA
abundance: NA
CDR3nt: TGTGCCAGCAGCCCTTTTCGCCGTGAGCAGTTCTTC
CDR3aa: CASSPFRREQFF

j_gene: TRBJ1-4
v_gene: TRBV6-1
d_gene: TRBD1
abundance: NA
CDR3nt: TGTGCCAGCAGGAGAACGACAGGGGGTGAAAAACTGTTTTTT
CDR3aa: CASRRTTGGEKLFF

j_gene: TRBJ1-2
v_gene: TRBV10-3
d_gene: NA
abundance: once
CDR3nt: TGTGCCATCAGTGGCACGAGGGCTGGCTACACCTTC
CDR3aa: CAISGTRAGYTF

j_gene: TRBJ1-3
v_gene: TRBV25-1
d_gene: NA
abundance: few
CDR3nt: TGTGCCAGCAGTCCCCACTCTGGAAACACCATATATTTT
CDR3aa: CASSPHSGNTIYF

j_gene: TRBJ2-2
v_gene: TRBV10-3
d_gene: TRBD2
abundance: NA
CDR3nt: TGTGCCATCAGACCTGATAGCGGGAGGGCCAACGGGGAGCTGTTTTTT
CDR3aa: CAIRPDSGRANGELFF

j_gene: TRBJ1-4
v_gene: TRBV18
d_gene: NA
abundance: NA
CDR3nt: TGTGCCAGCTCACCACCGTCGACTGTTAATGAAAAACTGTTTTTT
CDR3aa: CASSPPSTVNEKLFF

j_gene: TRBJ2-2
v_gene: TRBV4-1
d_gene: NA
abundance: NA
CDR3nt: TGCGCCAGCAGCCAAGACGCAGTGAACACCGGGGAGCTGTTTTTT
CDR3aa: CASSQDAVNTGELFF

j_gene: TRBJ1-5
v_gene: TRBV7-2
d_gene: NA
abundance: once
CDR3nt: TGTGCCAGCAGCTCTCAGGGTAGCAATCAGCCCCAGCATTTT
CDR3aa: CASSSQGSNQPQHF

j_gene: TRBJ1-5
v_gene: TRBV7-9
d_gene: NA
abundance: NA
CDR3nt: TGTGCCAGCAGCTTAGAATTCAATCAGCCCCAGCATTTT
CDR3aa: CASSLEFNQPQHF

j_gene: TRBJ2-7
v_gene: TRBV5-5
d_gene: NA
abundance: NA
CDR3nt: TGTGCCAGCAGCTTGGTCGTCACGATAACCTACGAGCAGTACTTC
CDR3aa: CASSLVVTITYEQYF

j_gene: TRBJ1-2
v_gene: TRBV18
d_gene: TRBD1
abundance: NA
CDR3nt: TGTGCCAGCTCACCAGCAGGACAGGGGGCTTACGGCTACACCTTC
CDR3aa: CASSPAGQGAYGYTF

j_gene: TRBJ2-7
v_gene: TRBV5-6
d_gene: TRBD2
abundance: NA
CDR3nt: TGTGCCAGCAGCGAGGCCAGCAGCGGGAGGTTCTACGAGCAGTACTTC
CDR3aa: CASSEASSGRFYEQYF

j_gene: TRBJ1-5
v_gene: TRBV11-2
d_gene: NA
abundance: NA
CDR3nt: TGTGCCAGCAGCCAAGATCTGCGAAACAATCAGCCCCAGCATTTT
CDR3aa: CASSQDLRNNQPQHF

j_gene: TRBJ2-1
v_gene: TRBV6-5
d_gene: NA
abundance: NA
CDR3nt: TGTGCCAGCAGTTACTGGGAGGATAGGTCCTACAATGAGCAGTTCTTC
CDR3aa: CASSYWEDRSYNEQFF

j_gene: TRBJ1-1
v_gene: TRBV29-1
d_gene: NA
abundance: NA
CDR3nt: TGCAGCGCCCTCCCCACCGGTAACACTGAAGCTTTCTTT
CDR3aa: CSALPTGNTEAFF

j_gene: TRBJ2-2
v_gene: TRBV2
d_gene: NA
abundance: NA
CDR3nt: TGTGCCAGCAGTGATATTTACACCGGGGAGCTGTTTTTT
CDR3aa: CASSDIYTGELFF

j_gene: TRBJ2-4
v_gene: TRBV10-3
d_gene: TRBD2
abundance: NA
CDR3nt: TGTGCCATCAGTGACTCTAGCGGGAGGGGGGCCAAAAACATTCAGTACTTC
CDR3aa: CAISDSSGRGAKNIQYF

j_gene: TRBJ2-3
v_gene: TRBV7-9
d_gene: TRBD2
abundance: medium-sized
CDR3nt: TGTGCCAGCAGAACTCGGGGGGGAGGAGGAGTAGATACGCAGTATTTT
CDR3aa: CASRTRGGGGVDTQYF

j_gene: TRBJ2-4
v_gene: TRBV19
d_gene: TRBD1
abundance: few
CDR3nt: TGTGCCAGCAGGGGGCAAGGTATGGACATTCAGTACTTC
CDR3aa: CASRGQGMDIQYF

j_gene: TRBJ2-7
v_gene: TRBV4-3
d_gene: NA
abundance: NA
CDR3nt: TGCGCCAGCAGCCAATATGCCGAGCAGTACTTC
CDR3aa: CASSQYAEQYF

j_gene: TRBJ2-2
v_gene: TRBV27
d_gene: TRBD2
abundance: NA
CDR3nt: TGTGCCACAGGACGGGGGGTTTTAAGCGGGAGGGCCACCGGGGAGCTGTTTTTT
CDR3aa: CATGRGVLSGRATGELFF

j_gene: TRBJ2-2
v_gene: TRBV7-3
d_gene: NA
abundance: NA
CDR3nt: TGTGCCAGCAGGGAGGATAACACCGGGGAGCTGTTTTTT
CDR3aa: CASREDNTGELFF

j_gene: TRBJ2-1
v_gene: TRBV11-3
d_gene: TRBD2
abundance: NA
CDR3nt: TGTGCCAGCAGCTTATGGAGCGGGAGTATAAATGAGCAGTTCTTC
CDR3aa: CASSLWSGSINEQFF

j_gene: TRBJ1-1
v_gene: TRBV28
d_gene: TRBD1
abundance: once
CDR3nt: TGTGCCAGCACCCGAGGAGAGGGACAGGGTGCTTTCTTT
CDR3aa: CASTRGEGQGAFF

j_gene: TRBJ2-5
v_gene: TRBV7-9
d_gene: NA
abundance: NA
CDR3nt: TGTGCCAGCAGCGACGCCTTTTTGTACCAAGAGACCCAGTACTTC
CDR3aa: CASSDAFLYQETQYF

j_gene: TRBJ1-1
v_gene: TRBV7-3
d_gene: TRBD1
abundance: NA
CDR3nt: TGTGCCAGCAGCTTAAAAGACAGGGCCACTGAAGCTTTCTTT
CDR3aa: CASSLKDRATEAFF

j_gene: TRBJ1-2
v_gene: TRBV5-1
d_gene: TRBD1
abundance: NA
CDR3nt: TGCGCCAGCAGCTTGATGGGACAGGGAGGTGGCTACACCTTC
CDR3aa: CASSLMGQGGGYTF

j_gene: TRBJ2-3
v_gene: TRBV30
d_gene: NA
abundance: NA
CDR3nt: TGTGCCTGGGGAACCGGCGGCACAGATACGCAGTATTTT
CDR3aa: CAWGTGGTDTQYF

j_gene: TRBJ2-3
v_gene: TRBV7-9
d_gene: NA
abundance: NA
CDR3nt: TGTGCCAGCAGCTCCCTGTGGACAGATACGCAGTATTTT
CDR3aa: CASSSLWTDTQYF

j_gene: TRBJ2-5
v_gene: TRBV5-6
d_gene: TRBD2
abundance: NA
CDR3nt: TGTGCCAGCAGCTTGGGAGCGGGGACGGGAAGTAGGACCCAGTACTTC
CDR3aa: CASSLGAGTGSRTQYF

j_gene: TRBJ2-2
v_gene: TRBV7-2
d_gene: TRBD2
abundance: NA
CDR3nt: TGTGCCAGCAGCTCCTGGACTAGCGCCGCCGGGGAGCTGTTTTTT
CDR3aa: CASSSWTSAAGELFF

j_gene: TRBJ2-1
v_gene: TRBV9
d_gene: NA
abundance: NA
CDR3nt: TGTGCCAGCAGCCCGAATACTAATGAGCAGTTCTTC
CDR3aa: CASSPNTNEQFF

j_gene: TRBJ1-5
v_gene: TRBV25-1
d_gene: TRBD1
abundance: NA
CDR3nt: TGTGCCAGCAGTCAGGGGGAGAATCAGCCCCAGCATTTT
CDR3aa: CASSQGENQPQHF

j_gene: TRBJ2-1
v_gene: TRBV7-9
d_gene: TRBD2
abundance: NA
CDR3nt: TGTGCCAGCAGCTTAGCGAGATCGACTAGCGGCAACAATGAGCAGTTCTTC
CDR3aa: CASSLARSTSGNNEQFF

j_gene: TRBJ2-2
v_gene: TRBV30
d_gene: TRBD2
abundance: NA
CDR3nt: TGTGCCTGGATTAACGGGAGGGCCGGGACCGGGGAGCTGTTTTTT
CDR3aa: CAWINGRAGTGELFF

j_gene: TRBJ1-3
v_gene: TRBV5-1
d_gene: NA
abundance: NA
CDR3nt: TGCGCCAGCAGCTTGGGAGACTCTGGAAACACCATATATTTT
CDR3aa: CASSLGDSGNTIYF

j_gene: TRBJ2-7
v_gene: TRBV11-1
d_gene: TRBD1
abundance: NA
CDR3nt: TGTGCCAGCAGCCCGGCCCGACAGGGTTACGAGCAGTACTTC
CDR3aa: CASSPARQGYEQYF

j_gene: TRBJ1-1
v_gene: TRBV27
d_gene: NA
abundance: NA
CDR3nt: TGTGCCAGCAGTTTATTGGGAGGCGCTGAAGCTTTCTTT
CDR3aa: CASSLLGGAEAFF

j_gene: TRBJ1-1
v_gene: TRBV6-1
d_gene: TRBD1
abundance: NA
CDR3nt: TGTGCCAGCAGTGAAGGGTATGACAGGGGAGATACTGAAGCTTTCTTT
CDR3aa: CASSEGYDRGDTEAFF

j_gene: TRBJ2-3
v_gene: TRBV10-3
d_gene: TRBD2
abundance: NA
CDR3nt: TGTGCCATCGGCGAACTAGCGGGAGCCATCCGAGGCACAGATACGCAGTATTTT
CDR3aa: CAIGELAGAIRGTDTQYF

j_gene: TRBJ1-4
v_gene: TRBV18
d_gene: TRBD1
abundance: NA
CDR3nt: TGTGCCAGCTCACCTTGGACAGGAGGATCCGAAAAACTGTTTTTT
CDR3aa: CASSPWTGGSEKLFF

j_gene: TRBJ1-2
v_gene: TRBV2
d_gene: NA
abundance: few
CDR3nt: TGTGCCAGCAGAGGGTCTAGAGGCAGGCAGTATGGCTACACCTTC
CDR3aa: CASRGSRGRQYGYTF

j_gene: TRBJ1-2
v_gene: TRBV6-5
d_gene: NA
abundance: few
CDR3nt: TGTGCCAGCAGTTTAGAGCCACGGTATGGCTACACCTTC
CDR3aa: CASSLEPRYGYTF

j_gene: TRBJ1-5
v_gene: TRBV2
d_gene: NA
abundance: NA
CDR3nt: TGTGCCAGCAGTGCCTCAGGTCAGCCCCAGCATTTT
CDR3aa: CASSASGQPQHF

j_gene: TRBJ1-4
v_gene: TRBV27
d_gene: TRBD1
abundance: NA
CDR3nt: TGTGCCAGCAGTTCCCCCGACAGGGGGGACGAAAAACTGTTTTTT
CDR3aa: CASSSPDRGDEKLFF

j_gene: TRBJ2-3
v_gene: TRBV5-4
d_gene: TRBD2
abundance: NA
CDR3nt: TGTGCCAGCAGCACCCGACTAGCGGCTAGCACAGATACGCAGTATTTT
CDR3aa: CASSTRLAASTDTQYF